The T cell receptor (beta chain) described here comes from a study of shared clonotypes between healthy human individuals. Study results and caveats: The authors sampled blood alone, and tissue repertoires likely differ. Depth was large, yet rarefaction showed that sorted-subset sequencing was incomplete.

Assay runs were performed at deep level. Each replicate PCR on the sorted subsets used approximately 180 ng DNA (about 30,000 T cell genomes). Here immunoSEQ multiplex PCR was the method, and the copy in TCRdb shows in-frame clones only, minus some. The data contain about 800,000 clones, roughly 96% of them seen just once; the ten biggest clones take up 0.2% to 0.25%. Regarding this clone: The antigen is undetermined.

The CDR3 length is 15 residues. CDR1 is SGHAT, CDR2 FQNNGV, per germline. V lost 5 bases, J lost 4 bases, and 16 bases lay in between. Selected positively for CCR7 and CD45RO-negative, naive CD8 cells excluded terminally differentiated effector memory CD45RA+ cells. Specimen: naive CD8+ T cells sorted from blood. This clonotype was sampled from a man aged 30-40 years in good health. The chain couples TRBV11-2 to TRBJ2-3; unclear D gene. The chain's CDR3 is CASSGLPRLSDTQYF. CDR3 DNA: TGTGCCAGCAGCGGGCTCCCCCGTTTGTCAGATACGCAGTATTTT.